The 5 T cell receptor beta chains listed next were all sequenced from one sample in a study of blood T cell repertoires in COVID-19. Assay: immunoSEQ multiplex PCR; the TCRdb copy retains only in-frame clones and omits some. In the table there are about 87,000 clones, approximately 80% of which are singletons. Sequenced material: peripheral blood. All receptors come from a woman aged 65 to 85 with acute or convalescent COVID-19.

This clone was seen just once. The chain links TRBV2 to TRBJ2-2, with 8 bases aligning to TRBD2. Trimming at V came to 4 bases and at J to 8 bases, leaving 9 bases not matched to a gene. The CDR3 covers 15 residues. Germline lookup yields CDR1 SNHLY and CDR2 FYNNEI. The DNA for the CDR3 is TGTGCCAGCAGTGTAGGGCTAGCGGGCCTAGGGGAGCTGTTTTTT. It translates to CASSVGLAGLGELFF.

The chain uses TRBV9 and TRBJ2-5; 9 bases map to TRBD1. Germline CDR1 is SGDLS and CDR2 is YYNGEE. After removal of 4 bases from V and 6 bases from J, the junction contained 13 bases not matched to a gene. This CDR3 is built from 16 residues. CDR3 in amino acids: CASSRESGQGGQTQYF. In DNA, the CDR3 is TGTGCCAGCAGCCGAGAATCGGGACAGGGTGGACAGACCCAGTACTTC.

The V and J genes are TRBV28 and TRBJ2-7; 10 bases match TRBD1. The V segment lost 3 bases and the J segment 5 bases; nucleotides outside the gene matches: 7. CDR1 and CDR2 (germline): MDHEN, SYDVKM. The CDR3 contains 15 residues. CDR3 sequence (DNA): TGTGCCAGCAGTTTCCCCGGGACAGGGGTGCACGAGCAGTACTTC. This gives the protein CASSFPGTGVHEQYF.

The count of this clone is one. Here the CDR3 DNA reads TGTGCCAGCTCAGAGGGACAGCCAGAGACCCAGTACTTC. Its translation is CASSEGQPETQYF. The rearrangement uses TRBV18 and TRBJ2-5, with TRBD1 matching over 7 bases. This CDR3 spans 13 amino acids. Trimming removed 5 bases from V and 4 bases from J; junction bases left unmatched: 4. Germline lookup yields CDR1 KGHSH and CDR2 LQKENI.

The CDR3 loop reads CASSAQSTVGEKLFF. CDR3 coding DNA: TGTGCCAGCAGCGCCCAATCGACAGTCGGGGAAAAACTGTTTTTT. The chain has TRBV9 and TRBJ1-4, with D tentatively TRBD1 (5 bases). The CDR3 covers 15 residues. V was cut by 3 bases and J by 8 bases, with 17 bases left in between. From germline, CDR1 is SGDLS and CDR2 YYNGEE.